These T cell receptor beta chains were read from a single sample in a study of blood T cell repertoires in COVID-19. Clones were sequenced by immunoSEQ multiplex PCR, and TCRdb holds only the in-frame ones, with some missing. This repertoire shows about 190,000 clones, just under 80% found once; its top ten account for around 2.8%. Material: peripheral blood. The receptor source for this set is a woman of 80 years or more with active or convalescent COVID-19. Each CDR3 is given with its conserved first and last residue. The D gene is left open where the match is weak. Where a row states a size, it is once, few, many or the class of an expanded clone; other rows omit it.

>TRBV27|TRBJ2-3|few|TRBD1
TGTGCCAGCAGTTTATCGTGGGGACAGGGGGCAACAGATACGCAGTATTTT
CASSLSWGQGATDTQYF
>TRBV18|TRBJ1-1|-|-
TGTGCCAGCTCAACACCAAGGGGCCCCACTGAAGCTTTCTTT
CASSTPRGPTEAFF
>TRBV7-2|TRBJ2-5|few|-
TGTGCCAGCAGCCGAGAAGCGACCCAGTACTTC
CASSREATQYF
>TRBV7-9|TRBJ2-2|-|-
TGTGCCAGCAGCCCGACAGTGAACACCGGGGAGCTGTTTTTT
CASSPTVNTGELFF
>TRBV7-2|TRBJ2-3|-|TRBD1
TGTGCCAGCAGCCTTTTTAGGACAGGGTTAACAGATACGCAGTATTTT
CASSLFRTGLTDTQYF
>TRBV2|TRBJ2-5|-|-
TGTGCCAGCATCGAAGGACCCCCGGGGGAGACCCAGTACTTC
CASIEGPPGETQYF
>TRBV12-3/TRBV12-4|TRBJ2-5|-|TRBD2
TGTGCCAGCAGTTTTGGGGGGGTAGAGACCCAGTACTTC
CASSFGGVETQYF
>TRBV19|TRBJ1-5|few|-
TGTGCCAGTACCGAGACAGTCGCGGGGTATAGCAATCAGCCCCAGCATTTT
CASTETVAGYSNQPQHF
>TRBV27|TRBJ1-2|-|-
TGTGCCAGCAGTCTGAGCCGGGACACACCCTATGGCTACACCTTC
CASSLSRDTPYGYTF
>TRBV18|TRBJ2-3|-|-
TGTGCCAGCTCACCATCGTATACAGTCTCCGCAGATACGCAGTATTTT
CASSPSYTVSADTQYF
>TRBV6-2/TRBV6-3|TRBJ2-5|-|TRBD2
TGTGCCAGCAGCAGGGGGACTAGCTGGGGCGAGACCCAGTACTTC
CASSRGTSWGETQYF
>TRBV28|TRBJ2-7|-|TRBD2
TGTGCCAGCAGTCTCTCGGGGGGTGAGAAGCAGTACTTC
CASSLSGGEKQYF
>TRBV18|TRBJ1-1|-|TRBD1
TGTGCCAGCTCACCGCGACAGGGATTTGTCACTGAAGCTTTCTTT
CASSPRQGFVTEAFF
>TRBV6-6|TRBJ1-1|-|TRBD1
TGTGCCAGCAGACGTTCAGACAGGGCGCCTGAAGCTTTCTTT
CASRRSDRAPEAFF
>TRBV9|TRBJ2-5|-|-
TGTGCCAGCAGCGTAGGAGGGGGGGCCCCGGTAGAGACCCAGTACTTC
CASSVGGGAPVETQYF
>TRBV11-3|TRBJ2-2|-|TRBD1
TGTGCCAGCAGCTCCACCGGGACAGGGGGATCCGGGGAGCTGTTTTTT
CASSSTGTGGSGELFF
>TRBV5-1|TRBJ1-5|-|TRBD1
TGCGCCAGCAGCATAGGACCGGGACAGGGGGACTTCGGAGACAATCAGCCCCAGCATTTT
CASSIGPGQGDFGDNQPQHF
>TRBV7-2|TRBJ1-2|-|-
TGTGCCAGCAGCCAGGGAGGGAGCCCAAACTATGGCTACACCTTC
CASSQGGSPNYGYTF
>TRBV27|TRBJ2-7|few|-
TGTGCCAGCAGTTTATCCCGGGGAACCTACGAGCAGTACTTC
CASSLSRGTYEQYF
>TRBV2|TRBJ2-7|-|-
TGTGCCAGCAATGTCGTGATAGCCTACGAGCAGTACTTC
CASNVVIAYEQYF
>TRBV27|TRBJ1-4|-|TRBD1
TGTGCCAGACCGAGCCCTGATACAACTGAGCAGGGGGTTGTGAGTGAAAAACTGTTTTTT
CARPSPDTTEQGVVSEKLFF